This TCR beta chain was profiled in a study of blood T cell repertoires in COVID-19. About the research overall: Both acute and convalescent COVID-19 samples were obtained from the United States, Italy and Spain. T cells, B-cell-depleted T cells, or PBMCs provided the cDNA or gDNA that served as material.

Per the original methods: Estimation of nucleated cell counts relied on the amplification of reference gene primers. Profiling relied on immunoSEQ multiplex PCR, and the TCRdb table lists in-frame clones only, not all of them. V and J calls and clone size are given by that table; D and trimming were obtained from the DNA. This table holds 120,000 or so clones, 82% found once. CDR1 and CDR2 from the germline V gene are GTSNPN and SVGIG (reference sequence). V lost 3 bases and J lost 2, with 16 bases in between. The CDR3 contains 15 residues. Sequenced material: peripheral blood. This TCR derives from a woman in her 70s with acute or convalescent COVID-19. The rearrangement links TRBV30 to TRBJ1-2; the D gene is possibly TRBD1 (6 bases). The DNA of the CDR3 is TGTGCCTGGAGACGGCAGGGGTTGTTAAACTATGGCTACACCTTC. It yields the protein CAWRRQGLLNYGYTF. The full variable domain, in which reference TRBV30 and TRBJ1-2 provide the parts outside the CDR3, is SQTIHQWPATLVQPVGSPLSLECTVEGTSNPNLYWYRQAAGRGLQLLFYSVGIGQISSEVPQNLSASRPQDRQFILSSKKLLLSDSGFYLCAWRRQGLLNYGYTFGSGTRLTVV.